The 31 T cell receptor beta chains presented below share a single source sample, sequenced in a study of cytomegalovirus exposure and HLA in healthy donors. Primers included in the PCR were 60 Vbeta and 13 Jbeta primers. Profiled with immunoSEQ multiplex PCR; TCRdb holds only in-frame clones, not every one. The sample has about 160,000 clones, just under 80% seen once. The sequenced sample was PBMCs. Source of these receptors: a man in his thirties or forties in good health and CMV-seronegative.

The V call is TRBV19, the J call TRBJ2-7, with a possible D match to TRBD2 (6 bases). Germline V gene data show CDR1 as LNHDA and CDR2 as SQIVND (reference sequence). Trimming pared 9 bases from V and 5 bases from J, leaving 23 bases between. The CDR3 extends over 15 amino acids. The CDR3 sequence is CASQPTGGTVHEQYF. The CDR3 DNA reads TGTGCCAGCCAACCCACGGGCGGGACGGTCCACGAGCAGTACTTC.

The rearrangement uses TRBV5-8 and TRBJ1-1, with 7 bases matching TRBD1. CDR1 is SGHTS and CDR2 is YDEGEE in the germline V gene. Germline trimming cut 4 bases from V and 2 bases from J; bases unmatched to any gene: 11. The CDR3 covers 16 residues. This chain's CDR3 is CASSPGTARYNTEAFF. The CDR3, as DNA: TGTGCCAGCAGCCCCGGGACAGCCCGTTATAACACTGAAGCTTTCTTT. Full variable domain (rest looked up from reference TRBV5-8 and TRBJ1-1): EAGVTQSPTHLIKTRGQQATLRCSPISGHTSVYWYQQALGLGLQFLLWYDEGEERNRGNFPPRFSGRQFPNYSSELNVNALELEDSALYLCASSPGTARYNTEAFFGQGTRLTVV.

The chain carries TRBV7-8 and TRBJ2-7; 9 nucleotides match TRBD2. This CDR3 comprises 17 residues. V shed 0 bases, J shed 2 bases, and the junction held 8 bases outside the gene matches. The germline CDR1 and CDR2 sequences are SGHVS and FQNEAQ. The CDR3 sequence is CASSLARGSGGTYEQYF. The CDR3 nucleotides are TGTGCCAGCAGCTTAGCCCGGGGTAGCGGGGGTACCTACGAGCAGTACTTC.

The chain joins TRBV6-5 to TRBJ1-4, with D possibly being TRBD1 (5 bases). Germline V lookup: CDR1 MNHEY, CDR2 SVGAGI. Trimming cost V 6 bases and J 0 bases, with 8 bases left between them. The CDR3 sequence is 14 residues long. The CDR3 nucleotides are TGTGCCAGCAGCCAAGGGGCAACTAATGAAAAACTGTTTTTT. The encoded protein is CASSQGATNEKLFF.

The rearrangement uses TRBV9 and TRBJ1-5; 7 nucleotides line up with TRBD1. This CDR3 has 14 amino acids. The V gene end was trimmed by 5 bases and the J gene end by 3 bases; junction bases not matched to a gene: 5. CDR1 SGDLS and CDR2 YYNGEE come from the germline V gene. The CDR3 spells CASSPTGDNQPQHF. CDR3 DNA: TGTGCCAGCAGTCCTACAGGGGACAATCAGCCCCAGCATTTT.

The rearrangement joins TRBV5-1 to TRBJ2-3; the D gene is possibly TRBD1 (6 bases). The CDR3 loop spans 17 amino acids. In germline, CDR1 is SGHRS, CDR2 YFSETQ. Trimming took off 4 bases at V and 3 bases at J, with 21 bases between the two ends. CDR3 sequence: CASSIPGQPRRTDTQYF. The CDR3 coding sequence is TGCGCCAGCAGCATCCCTGGACAGCCGCGTAGGACAGATACGCAGTATTTT.

The count of this clone is one. The rearrangement links TRBV28 to TRBJ2-7; no firm D call. Trimming took off 2 bases at V and 7 bases at J, with 9 bases between the two ends. Germline CDR1 reads MDHEN; CDR2 reads SYDVKM. The CDR3 contains 12 residues. CDR3 sequence (DNA): TGTGCCAGCAGTTTAGCCCAGATGGAGCAGTACTTC. It is translated as CASSLAQMEQYF.

The chain couples TRBV18 to TRBJ1-1, with TRBD1 matching over 7 bases. CDR3 length: 14 residues. V trimming: 3 bases; J trimming: 6 bases; junction bases outside the gene matches: 7. Germline V CDR1 and CDR2: KGHSH, LQKENI. The CDR3 loop reads CASSPGGGRSEAFF. The CDR3 region has the DNA TGTGCCAGCTCACCTGGAGGGGGCAGGTCTGAAGCTTTCTTT.

The V call is TRBV6-6, the J call TRBJ2-2, with 9 bases lining up with TRBD1. This CDR3 is built from 15 residues. CDR1 is MNHNY, CDR2 SVGAGI, per germline (reference sequence). J lost 7 bases, V lost 4 bases, and 7 bases had no gene match. The CDR3 DNA is TGTGCCAGCAGTTGGACAGGGGCTAATGGCGGGGAGCTGTTTTTT. Residues: CASSWTGANGGELFF.

The chain joins TRBV9 to TRBJ1-2; D not resolved. Trimming left V 3 bases short and J 7 bases short, with 22 bases between. CDR3 length: 16 residues. Germline CDR1 SGDLS, CDR2 YYNGEE. The CDR3 DNA is TGTGCCAGCAGCGGCCTAACACCAGACACCAGCCGTGGCTACACCTTC. Translation gives CASSGLTPDTSRGYTF.

V gene TRBV15 combines with J gene TRBJ2-1, with 9 bases that match TRBD1. CDR1 and CDR2 (germline): LNHNV, YYDKDF (reference sequence). This CDR3 has 15 amino acids. With V trimmed by 2 bases and J by 8 bases, 7 bases remained unmatched. This CDR3 is CATSRNRGQMDEQFF. The CDR3 nucleotides are TGTGCCACCAGCAGAAACAGGGGGCAAATGGATGAGCAGTTCTTC.

The gene calls are TRBV7-9 and TRBJ1-2; 8 bases match TRBD1. Germline V gene sequence: CDR1 SEHNR, CDR2 FQNEAQ (reference sequence). V trimming: 5 bases; J trimming: 14 bases; junction bases outside the gene matches: 7. The CDR3 is 11 amino acids. CDR3 amino acids: CASSEGQDKTF. The CDR3 bases are TGTGCCAGCAGCGAGGGACAGGATAAAACCTTC.

V gene TRBV6-1 combines with J gene TRBJ1-1; 7 bases line up with TRBD1. V gave up 4 bases and J gave up 3 bases; unmatched junction bases: 8. CDR3 size: 15 residues. CDR1 MNHNS and CDR2 SASEGT come from the germline V gene. CDR3: CASSVQPQGDTEAFF. The CDR3 DNA sequence: TGTGCCAGCAGTGTACAGCCGCAGGGGGACACTGAAGCTTTCTTT.

This chain uses TRBV7-2 with TRBJ2-1, with no clear D. Between the trimmed V and J ends, which lost 4 bases and 10 bases, there was a span of 8 bases. This CDR3 has 11 residues. Germline loops: CDR1 SGHTA, CDR2 FQGNSA. The CDR3 protein is CASSSGPEQFF. CDR3 nucleotides: TGTGCCAGCAGCTCCGGTCCAGAGCAGTTCTTC. The full variable domain, its missing parts supplied by reference TRBV7-2 and TRBJ2-1, is GAGVSQSPSNKVTEKGKDVELRCDPISGHTALYWYRQSLGQGLEFLIYFQGNSAPDKSGLPSDRFSAERTGGSVSTLTIQRTQQEDSAVYLCASSSGPEQFFGPGTRLTVL.

The chain is built from TRBV7-2 and TRBJ2-5; D is unclear. Germline V lookup: CDR1 SGHTA, CDR2 FQGNSA. V lost 4 bases and J 4 bases, leaving 7 bases between the germline ends. The CDR3 has 12 amino acids. CDR3 in amino acids: CASSSFRETQYF. The DNA of the CDR3 is TGTGCCAGCAGCTCATTTAGAGAGACCCAGTACTTC.

The chain recombines TRBV19 with TRBJ2-7; 14 bases agree with TRBD2. CDR1 is LNHDA, CDR2 SQIVND, per germline (reference sequence). V shed 3 bases, J shed 6 bases, and the junction held 7 bases outside the gene matches. The CDR3 has 16 amino acids. Written as DNA, the CDR3 is TGTGCCAGTAGTATCGGGACTAGCGGGAGCCCACTCGAGCAGTACTTC. Amino acids: CASSIGTSGSPLEQYF.

The rearrangement uses TRBV14 and TRBJ1-1, with D possibly being TRBD1 (5 bases). The CDR3 sequence is 14 residues long. V was cut by 6 bases and J by 10 bases, with 21 bases left in between. The germline CDR1 and CDR2 sequences are SGHDN and FVKESK. The CDR3 DNA is TGTGCCAGCAGTCTCTTCTTGGACACTGGTGGAGCTTTCTTT. It encodes CASSLFLDTGGAFF.

The table lists this clone with a few counts. V and J are TRBV4-3 and TRBJ2-7; 11 nucleotides match TRBD2. Germline assignment: CDR1 LGHNA and CDR2 YSLEER. The V and J ends lost 1 base and 4 bases, in that order; junction bases with no gene match: 6. This CDR3 has 16 amino acids. In nucleotides, the CDR3 is TGCGCCAGCAGCCAAGGGGTCCGGACTAGCGGGTACGAGCAGTACTTC. Protein sequence: CASSQGVRTSGYEQYF.

The CDR3 loop reads CATSNFGVYNEQFF. Written as DNA, the CDR3 is TGTGCCACCAGCAATTTCGGAGTTTACAATGAGCAGTTCTTC. J is TRBJ2-1 and V is TRBV15; D remains unclear. V was shortened by 4 bases and J by 4 bases, with 11 bases between the two germline ends. This CDR3 has 14 residues. The germline V gene encodes CDR1 LNHNV and CDR2 YYDKDF (reference sequence). The whole variable domain, remainder taken from reference TRBV15 and TRBJ2-1, is DAMVIQNPRYQVTQFGKPVTLSCSQTLNHNVMYWYQQKSSQAPKLLFHYYDKDFNNEADTPDNFQSRRPNTSFCFLDIRSPGLGDTAMYLCATSNFGVYNEQFFGPGTRLTVL.

V and J are TRBV5-1 and TRBJ2-2, with TRBD2 as a possible D gene (5 bases). This CDR3 contains 16 residues. V was trimmed by 1 base and J by 0 bases, leaving 10 bases between them. Germline V gives CDR1 SGHRS, CDR2 YFSETQ. CDR3 nucleotide sequence: TGCGCCAGCAGCTTGTCTCCTAGCTCGAACACCGGGGAGCTGTTTTTT. Translated: CASSLSPSSNTGELFF.

This clone appeared a single time. This chain uses TRBV6-5 with TRBJ1-3, with D possibly being TRBD1 (5 bases). The CDR3 has 14 residues. Germline V gene sequence: CDR1 MNHEY, CDR2 SVGAGI. Deletions cut 5 bases from V and 0 bases from J, with 8 bases between. The CDR3 here is CASSGTSSGNTIYF. The CDR3 bases are TGTGCCAGCAGTGGGACTTCCTCTGGAAACACCATATATTTT.

This clone was found a few times. The genes are TRBV9 and TRBJ2-7; 9 bases agree with TRBD2. This CDR3 region has 15 residues. The V gene end was trimmed by 0 bases and the J gene end by 0 bases; junction bases not matched to a gene: 1. The germline V gene has CDR1 SGDLS and CDR2 YYNGEE. This CDR3 reads CASSVASGTSYEQYF. For the CDR3, the DNA is TGTGCCAGCAGCGTAGCTAGCGGGACCTCCTACGAGCAGTACTTC.

The V gene is TRBV10-3, the J gene TRBJ2-3; tentatively, D is TRBD1 (6 bases). Trimming shortened V by 5 bases and J by 2 bases, and 14 bases separated the two germline ends. The CDR3 length is 15 residues. Germline CDR1 reads ENHRY; CDR2 reads SYGVKD. The DNA for the CDR3 is TGTGCCATCAGTCAGGGGCCGGAGCCCACAGATACGCAGTATTTT. It is translated as CAISQGPEPTDTQYF.

J is TRBJ1-4 and V is TRBV30; no reliable D call. Trimming removed 2 bases from V and 0 bases from J, with 10 bases in between. In germline, CDR1 is GTSNPN, CDR2 SVGIG (reference sequence). The CDR3 contains 15 residues. CDR3 DNA: TGTGCCTGGAGTTTAATTAGTGCAACTAATGAAAAACTGTTTTTT. It specifies CAWSLISATNEKLFF.

This rearrangement joins TRBV27 to TRBJ2-7; 7 bases are shared with TRBD1. CDR3 length equals 14 residues. The ends lost 5 bases at V and 0 bases at J; junction bases unmatched: 4. Germline V gene lookup returns CDR1 MNHEY and CDR2 SMNVEV (reference sequence). The CDR3 loop reads CASSPPGGSYEQYF. CDR3 nucleotides: TGTGCCAGCAGTCCACCAGGGGGCTCCTACGAGCAGTACTTC.

The V gene is TRBV4-2, the J gene TRBJ1-2, with TRBD1 matching 8 bases. The CDR3 runs to 17 residues. Germline V lookup: CDR1 LGHNA, CDR2 YNFKEQ. The V and J ends lost 0 bases and 4 bases, in that order; junction bases with no gene match: 10. In nucleotides, the CDR3 is TGTGCCAGCAGCCAAGATATAGGTGCAGGGGGCAGCTATGGCTACACCTTC. This encodes CASSQDIGAGGSYGYTF.

The CDR3 region has the DNA TGTGCCAGCAGCCAAGGTTCCGGGAGCAGTGAGCAGTTCTTC. Translating it yields CASSQGSGSSEQFF. V is TRBV4-2 and J is TRBJ2-1; D is possibly TRBD2 (6 bases). The CDR3 sequence is 14 residues long. Germline loops: CDR1 LGHNA, CDR2 YNFKEQ. V lost 1 base and J 9 bases, leaving 13 bases between the germline ends.

This chain connects TRBV10-3 to TRBJ1-4; no definite D call. V dropped 3 bases and J dropped 0 bases, with 11 bases sitting between them. The CDR3 length is 16 residues. Germline V lookup: CDR1 ENHRY, CDR2 SYGVKD. The DNA of the CDR3 is TGTGCCATCAGTGAAGCATTAAAAACAACTAATGAAAAACTGTTTTTT. As protein: CAISEALKTTNEKLFF.

The chain is built from TRBV7-2 and TRBJ1-2, with TRBD1 as a possible D gene (5 bases). Germline CDR1 SGHTA, CDR2 FQGNSA. The CDR3 contains 13 residues. Trimming stripped 5 bases from V and 4 bases from J, with 11 bases between. The CDR3 region has the DNA TGTGCCAGCAGCCCAGGGTTGGGCTATGGCTACACCTTC. Encoded protein: CASSPGLGYGYTF.

The chain has TRBV7-9 and TRBJ2-2; weak D call: TRBD2 (5 bases). Germline CDR1 and CDR2: SEHNR and FQNEAQ (reference sequence). The CDR3 runs 15 residues. V was clipped by 6 bases and J by 0 bases, with 11 bases between them. The CDR3 reads CASRPPGTNTGELFF. CDR3 DNA sequence: TGTGCCAGCAGACCCCCGGGAACGAACACCGGGGAGCTGTTTTTT.

The rearrangement uses TRBV10-3 and TRBJ2-2, with TRBD1 as a possible D gene (6 bases). This CDR3 contains 14 residues. V shed 6 bases and J shed 3 bases, with 11 bases lying between them. Germline loops: CDR1 ENHRY, CDR2 SYGVKD. The CDR3 bases are TGTGCCATCAGGTCAGGGGTCGACACCGGGGAGCTGTTTTTT. Translation gives CAIRSGVDTGELFF.